These 20 T cell receptor beta chains were all obtained from the same sample, sequenced in a study of blood T cell repertoires in COVID-19. Assay: immunoSEQ multiplex PCR; the TCRdb copy retains only in-frame clones and omits some. The table has 60,000 or so clones, approximately 90% seen once. Sample: peripheral blood. All receptors come from a human donor with active COVID-19. The donor label of this sample is uncertain.

This clone appeared a single time. The V call is TRBV7-2, the J call TRBJ1-2; no firm D call. Germline loops: CDR1 SGHTA, CDR2 FQGNSA. Trimming took 3 bases from V and 2 from J, leaving 10 bases between them. This CDR3 is 14 amino acids long. CDR3 amino acids: CASSLTTPNYGYTF. CDR3 sequence (DNA): TGTGCCAGCAGCTTGACGACACCGAACTATGGCTACACCTTC.

This clone was detected only once. The CDR3 region has the DNA TGTGCCAGTGTAGCGGGCCCCTCCTACGAGCAGTACTTC. Its protein is CASVAGPSYEQYF. This rearrangement joins TRBV2 to TRBJ2-7; 7 nucleotides match TRBD2. The ends lost 9 bases at V and 0 bases at J; junction bases unmatched: 5. The CDR3 has 13 amino acids. Germline values: CDR1 SNHLY, CDR2 FYNNEI.

The chain carries TRBV7-9 and TRBJ2-1, with D perhaps matching TRBD1 (6 bases). The germline CDR1 and CDR2 sequences are SEHNR and FQNEAQ (reference sequence). The CDR3 contains 15 residues. The V and J ends lost 6 bases and 5 bases respectively, with 17 bases between them. CDR3 in DNA: TGTGCCAGCAGTAACAGGGCGGCCCTCAACAATGAGCAGTTCTTC. Translation gives CASSNRAALNNEQFF.

The chain has TRBV6-1 and TRBJ2-3, with TRBD1 identical over 7 bases. V shed 0 bases, J shed 4 bases, and the junction held 4 bases outside the gene matches. Germline CDR1 and CDR2: MNHNS and SASEGT. This CDR3 comprises 15 residues. In DNA, the CDR3 is TGTGCCAGCAGTGAAGCTTGGACAGGTTCAGATACGCAGTATTTT. Its translation: CASSEAWTGSDTQYF.

This chain links TRBV24-1 with TRBJ2-1; a possible D gene is TRBD2 (7 bases). The V end lost 5 bases, the J end lost 3 bases, and 22 bases lay between the germline ends. The germline gives CDR1 KGHDR, CDR2 SFDVKD. The CDR3 sequence is 18 residues long. CDR3 amino acids: CATSGTHVGGQGYNEQFF. Here the CDR3 DNA reads TGTGCCACCAGTGGCACCCATGTGGGGGGGCAAGGCTACAATGAGCAGTTCTTC.

The V and J genes are TRBV6-5 and TRBJ2-2, with 8 bases matching TRBD1. The CDR3 has 14 residues. The germline V gene encodes CDR1 MNHEY and CDR2 SVGAGI. Trimming cost V 5 bases and J 6 bases; bases outside gene matches: 5. CDR3 residues: CASSHLRGPGELFF. The CDR3 bases are TGTGCCAGCAGTCACCTCAGGGGGCCCGGGGAGCTGTTTTTT.

The chain recombines TRBV6-5 with TRBJ1-2, with D possibly being TRBD1 (5 bases). The CDR3 is 13 amino acids. The V end was cut by 8 bases, the J end by 4 bases, with 14 bases between. Germline V gene sequence: CDR1 MNHEY, CDR2 SVGAGI. The CDR3 region has the DNA TGTGCCAGCGCCCCGGCAGGGTCCTATGGCTACACCTTC. It specifies CASAPAGSYGYTF.

This clone has a handful of counts. The gene calls are TRBV6-1 and TRBJ1-5, with D hard to call. This CDR3 region has 13 residues. Germline CDR1 MNHNS, CDR2 SASEGT. V was cut by 0 bases and J by 5 bases, with 5 bases left in between. CDR3 region: CASSEAFDQPQHF. In DNA, the CDR3 is TGTGCCAGCAGTGAAGCCTTCGATCAGCCCCAGCATTTT.

This clone was seen a handful of times. J is TRBJ2-7 and V is TRBV7-9; 10 bases agree with TRBD1. With V trimmed by 5 bases and J by 5 bases, 3 bases remained unmatched. Germline V gives CDR1 SEHNR, CDR2 FQNEAQ (reference sequence). The CDR3 has 13 residues. The CDR3 reads CASSRTGGNEQYF. In DNA, the CDR3 is TGTGCCAGCAGCCGGACAGGGGGGAACGAGCAGTACTTC.

This chain uses TRBV6-4 with TRBJ2-3; 10 nucleotides agree with TRBD1. The V segment lost 4 bases and the J segment 4 bases; nucleotides outside the gene matches: 2. The CDR3 has 14 residues. Germline CDR1 and CDR2: MRHNA and SNTAGT. The CDR3 spells CASSAGQGADTQYF. The CDR3 nucleotides are TGTGCCAGCAGTGCCGGACAGGGGGCAGATACGCAGTATTTT.

The genes are TRBV2 and TRBJ1-6, with D maybe TRBD1 (5 bases). The CDR3 runs 15 residues. The ends were cut back, 7 bases at V and 5 bases at J, with 15 bases in the middle. Germline V lookup: CDR1 SNHLY, CDR2 FYNNEI. The CDR3 loop reads CASTSSQGNNSPLHF. As DNA, the CDR3 is TGTGCCAGCACCTCGTCTCAGGGCAATAATTCACCCCTCCACTTT.

The V call is TRBV19, the J call TRBJ2-3, with D unclear. V lost 2 bases to trimming and J lost 2 bases, with 8 bases between them. Germline values: CDR1 LNHDA, CDR2 SQIVND (reference sequence). This CDR3 is built from 14 residues. The CDR3 region is CASSIKRVTDTQYF. The CDR3 nucleotides are TGTGCCAGTAGTATAAAGCGAGTCACAGATACGCAGTATTTT.

The chain links TRBV10-3 to TRBJ2-1; weak D call: TRBD1 (6 bases). The V gene's germline CDR1 is ENHRY and CDR2 SYGVKD. Trimming stripped 0 bases from V and 7 bases from J, with 10 bases between. CDR3 length: 14 amino acids. CDR3 region: CAISESRTVNEQFF. DNA of the CDR3: TGTGCCATCAGTGAGTCCCGGACAGTTAATGAGCAGTTCTTC.

The chain employs TRBV27 and TRBJ1-2; TRBD1 agrees at 8 bases. Per the germline V gene, CDR1 is MNHEY and CDR2 is SMNVEV (reference sequence). This CDR3 is built from 13 residues. Trimming removed 8 bases from V and 4 bases from J; junction bases left unmatched: 6. The CDR3 here is CASRPTGVYGYTF. CDR3 bases: TGTGCCAGCCGCCCGACAGGGGTCTATGGCTACACCTTC.

The CDR3 protein is CASSQDTSGGTDTQYF. DNA for the CDR3: TGTGCCAGCAGCCAAGACACTAGCGGGGGGACAGATACGCAGTATTTT. This chain links TRBV4-2 with TRBJ2-3, with 12 nucleotides matching TRBD2. CDR1 and CDR2 (germline): LGHNA, YNFKEQ. This CDR3 is 16 amino acids long. Trimming cost V 0 bases and J 3 bases; bases outside gene matches: 1.

The gene calls are TRBV6-4 and TRBJ2-3; 12 nucleotides align to TRBD1. The J segment lost 2 bases and the V segment lost 5 bases, leaving 5 bases of the junction unmatched. The CDR3 runs to 16 residues. Germline assignment: CDR1 MRHNA and CDR2 SNTAGT. The CDR3 region is CASSTGQGAPTDTQYF. In DNA form, the CDR3 reads TGTGCCAGCAGTACGGGACAGGGGGCCCCCACAGATACGCAGTATTTT.

The chain carries TRBV19 and TRBJ1-1, with D unresolved. Germline V gene data show CDR1 as LNHDA and CDR2 as SQIVND (reference sequence). This CDR3 spans 12 amino acids. Trimming stripped 6 bases from V and 1 base from J, with 6 bases between. The CDR3 bases are TGTGCCAGTAGGGCAGGGAACACTGAAGCTTTCTTT. It encodes CASRAGNTEAFF.

This clone was detected only once. The chain is built from TRBV29-1 and TRBJ2-3, with 10 bases that match TRBD2. The CDR3 is 19 amino acids. Germline lookup yields CDR1 SQVTM and CDR2 ANQGSEA. V trimming: 5 bases; J trimming: 5 bases; junction bases outside the gene matches: 22. The CDR3 DNA follows: TGCAGCGTTCAAACATGGACAGGGTCGGGACTAGCGACAAGAGATACGCAGTATTTT. Protein sequence: CSVQTWTGSGLATRDTQYF.

This chain joins TRBV4-1 and TRBJ1-5, with unresolved D. CDR3 length equals 16 residues. Trimming left V 0 bases short and J 0 bases short, with 9 bases between. The germline gives CDR1 MGHRA, CDR2 YSYEKL. This CDR3 is CASSQDQTYSNQPQHF. CDR3 in DNA: TGCGCCAGCAGCCAAGATCAGACTTATAGCAATCAGCCCCAGCATTTT.

The V gene is TRBV3-1 (or the pseudogene TRBV3-2), the J gene TRBJ2-2; 7 bases map to TRBD1. Germline trimming cut 2 bases from V and 0 bases from J; bases unmatched to any gene: 3. Germline CDR1 is LGHDT and CDR2 is YNNKEL (reference sequence). The CDR3 contains 16 residues. The CDR3 sequence: CASSQRTGSNTGELFF. The CDR3 bases are TGTGCCAGCAGCCAAAGGACAGGATCGAACACCGGGGAGCTGTTTTTT.